The source of this T cell receptor (beta chain) is a study of blood T cell repertoires in COVID-19. The study recruited people aged about 18 to 95 years across under 25 US areas. CDR1 SGDLS and CDR2 YYNGEE come from the germline V gene. V was trimmed by 6 bases and J by 3 bases, leaving 9 bases between them. The CDR3 sequence is 12 residues long. Authors' processing steps: Amplification from reference gene primers served as the basis for estimated nucleated cell counts. Data came from immunoSEQ multiplex PCR; TCRdb stores just in-frame clones and leaves some out. The V and J calls and clone size come from that table; D and trimming were worked out from the DNA. The table has 300,000 to 350,000 clones, about 88% seen once.

This chain uses TRBV9 with TRBJ1-2; possibly TRBD1 for D (5 bases). The sequenced sample was PBMCs or T cells enriched from blood (not recorded which). The TCR was taken from a woman aged 25 to 45 who had been exposed to COVID-19. The DNA for the CDR3 is TGTGCCAGCAACAGGCAGCACTATGGCTACACCTTC. Translation gives CASNRQHYGYTF.